This T cell receptor (beta chain) appears in the sequencing data of a study of blood T cell repertoires in COVID-19. At the level of the study: T cells, B-cell-depleted T cells, or PBMCs provided the cDNA or gDNA that served as material.

Per the study methods: Quantification of nucleated cells was approximated via reference gene primer amplification. Measured with immunoSEQ multiplex PCR; TCRdb has only the in-frame clones, and not every one. From that table come the V and J calls and clone size; the DNA was used to work out D and trimming. The profile shows tens of thousands of clones, about 77% of them singletons. In its sample, this clone was seen a few times. CDR1 and CDR2 (germline): MNHEY, SVGAGI. The CDR3 runs 14 residues. Trimming cost V 8 bases and J 1 base, with 14 bases left between them. What was sequenced was peripheral blood. The sequence was collected from a human donor in a cohort sampled during active COVID-19. The genes are TRBV6-5 and TRBJ2-5; D may be TRBD2 (5 bases). CDR3 loop: CASHKGGPQETQYF. The CDR3 nucleotides read TGTGCCAGCCACAAGGGCGGGCCCCAAGAGACCCAGTACTTC.